Following are 5 T cell receptor beta chains from one sample sequenced in a study of cytomegalovirus exposure and HLA in healthy donors. 60 Vbeta and 13 Jbeta primers were used in PCR. Sequencing was performed with immunoSEQ multiplex PCR; in TCRdb, only in-frame clones are kept and a portion is missing. The table includes under 130,000 clones, approximately 82% detected once. The material sequenced was PBMCs. Every receptor here comes from a man in his forties in good health and CMV-seropositive.

The chain employs TRBV7-9 and TRBJ2-3; D is perhaps TRBD2 (5 bases). The V end lost 3 bases, the J end lost 2 bases, and 15 bases lay between the germline ends. Germline V gives CDR1 SEHNR, CDR2 FQNEAQ (reference sequence). The CDR3 has 16 residues. Here the CDR3 DNA reads TGTGCCAGCAGCTTTGCACGGGGTGCCTACACAGATACGCAGTATTTT. Translated, it gives CASSFARGAYTDTQYF.

The J gene is TRBJ1-1, the V gene TRBV19, with D uncertain. Trimming pared 1 base from V and 6 bases from J, leaving 27 bases between. CDR3 length: 19 residues. Germline V gives CDR1 LNHDA, CDR2 SQIVND (reference sequence). The CDR3 is CASSIGGGMMGYGRAEAFF. In DNA form, the CDR3 reads TGTGCCAGTAGTATAGGGGGAGGGATGATGGGGTACGGACGCGCTGAAGCTTTCTTT.

The chain recombines TRBV7-2 with TRBJ2-3; D possibly corresponds to TRBD2 (6 bases). CDR1 and CDR2 from the germline V gene are SGHTA and FQGNSA. Trimming removed 3 bases at V and 1 base at J, with 11 bases between. The CDR3 length is 15 residues. The CDR3 sequence is CASSLLAMGTDTQYF. The DNA of the CDR3 is TGTGCCAGCAGCTTGCTAGCGATGGGCACAGATACGCAGTATTTT.

The chain uses TRBV2 and TRBJ1-5; tentatively, D is TRBD1 (6 bases). CDR1 SNHLY and CDR2 FYNNEI come from the germline V gene. V gave up 6 bases and J gave up 6 bases, with 15 bases separating them. The CDR3 extends over 14 amino acids. CDR3 in DNA: TGTGCCAGCAGGGATAGGGGGATCAGTCAGCCCCAGCATTTT. It yields the protein CASRDRGISQPQHF.

CDR3 amino acids: CASSYPAGSNQPQHF. CDR3 DNA sequence: TGTGCCAGCAGTTACCCGGCCGGGAGCAATCAGCCCCAGCATTTT. This chain joins TRBV6-6 and TRBJ1-5; no reliable D call. Trimming cost V 2 bases and J 1 base, with 9 bases left between them. CDR1 and CDR2 from the germline V gene are MNHNY and SVGAGI (reference sequence). CDR3 length: 15 amino acids.